The present T cell receptor (beta chain) was sequenced within a study of blood T cell repertoires in COVID-19. Study summary: Acute-phase and convalescent COVID-19 samples originated in the United States, Italy and Spain.

TCRdb's table, derived via immunoSEQ multiplex PCR, lists solely in-frame clones and lacks some. This sample has 300,000 to 350,000 clones; 70% to 90% occur once, and the top ten carry over 2%. The CDR3 is 13 amino acids. V lost 1 base and J 5 bases, leaving 9 bases between the germline ends. Germline V gene sequence: CDR1 GTSNPN, CDR2 SVGIG (reference sequence). Sequencing was done on a sample of PBMCs or T cells enriched from blood (not recorded which). The receptor's source is a man aged 25-40 years who had recovered from COVID-19. This chain joins TRBV30 and TRBJ1-5; no definite D call. The CDR3 is CAWSAYPYQPQHF. The CDR3 DNA reads as TGTGCCTGGAGTGCCTACCCGTATCAGCCCCAGCATTTT.